This T cell receptor (beta chain) derives from a study of radiation and T cells in renal cell carcinoma. Points from the study as a whole: Compared with controls, irradiated tumors showed greater TCR clonality.

This clone was detected once. Antigen specificity is unknown. The treatment was: 15 Gy SBRT to primary tumor, nephrectomy 4 weeks later. Clear cell pathology was present in this patient's renal cell carcinoma. Sequencing used immunoSEQ multiplex PCR; TCRdb keeps in-frame clones, though not all of them. This sample has about 15,000 clones, with under 70% found just once. The source was tumor tissue, collected from a patient whose treatment included radiotherapy and nephrectomy. The TCR originated in a woman in her seventies with renal cell carcinoma.

In nucleotides, the CDR3 is TGTGCCAGCTCACACGGTTCAGGGGTGGATCAGCCCCAGCATTTT. It specifies CASSHGSGVDQPQHF. V is TRBV18 and J is TRBJ1-5; perhaps TRBD1 as D (6 bases). CDR3 length: 15 amino acids. V dropped 4 bases and J dropped 5 bases, with 15 bases sitting between them. Per germline, CDR1 KGHSH and CDR2 LQKENI.